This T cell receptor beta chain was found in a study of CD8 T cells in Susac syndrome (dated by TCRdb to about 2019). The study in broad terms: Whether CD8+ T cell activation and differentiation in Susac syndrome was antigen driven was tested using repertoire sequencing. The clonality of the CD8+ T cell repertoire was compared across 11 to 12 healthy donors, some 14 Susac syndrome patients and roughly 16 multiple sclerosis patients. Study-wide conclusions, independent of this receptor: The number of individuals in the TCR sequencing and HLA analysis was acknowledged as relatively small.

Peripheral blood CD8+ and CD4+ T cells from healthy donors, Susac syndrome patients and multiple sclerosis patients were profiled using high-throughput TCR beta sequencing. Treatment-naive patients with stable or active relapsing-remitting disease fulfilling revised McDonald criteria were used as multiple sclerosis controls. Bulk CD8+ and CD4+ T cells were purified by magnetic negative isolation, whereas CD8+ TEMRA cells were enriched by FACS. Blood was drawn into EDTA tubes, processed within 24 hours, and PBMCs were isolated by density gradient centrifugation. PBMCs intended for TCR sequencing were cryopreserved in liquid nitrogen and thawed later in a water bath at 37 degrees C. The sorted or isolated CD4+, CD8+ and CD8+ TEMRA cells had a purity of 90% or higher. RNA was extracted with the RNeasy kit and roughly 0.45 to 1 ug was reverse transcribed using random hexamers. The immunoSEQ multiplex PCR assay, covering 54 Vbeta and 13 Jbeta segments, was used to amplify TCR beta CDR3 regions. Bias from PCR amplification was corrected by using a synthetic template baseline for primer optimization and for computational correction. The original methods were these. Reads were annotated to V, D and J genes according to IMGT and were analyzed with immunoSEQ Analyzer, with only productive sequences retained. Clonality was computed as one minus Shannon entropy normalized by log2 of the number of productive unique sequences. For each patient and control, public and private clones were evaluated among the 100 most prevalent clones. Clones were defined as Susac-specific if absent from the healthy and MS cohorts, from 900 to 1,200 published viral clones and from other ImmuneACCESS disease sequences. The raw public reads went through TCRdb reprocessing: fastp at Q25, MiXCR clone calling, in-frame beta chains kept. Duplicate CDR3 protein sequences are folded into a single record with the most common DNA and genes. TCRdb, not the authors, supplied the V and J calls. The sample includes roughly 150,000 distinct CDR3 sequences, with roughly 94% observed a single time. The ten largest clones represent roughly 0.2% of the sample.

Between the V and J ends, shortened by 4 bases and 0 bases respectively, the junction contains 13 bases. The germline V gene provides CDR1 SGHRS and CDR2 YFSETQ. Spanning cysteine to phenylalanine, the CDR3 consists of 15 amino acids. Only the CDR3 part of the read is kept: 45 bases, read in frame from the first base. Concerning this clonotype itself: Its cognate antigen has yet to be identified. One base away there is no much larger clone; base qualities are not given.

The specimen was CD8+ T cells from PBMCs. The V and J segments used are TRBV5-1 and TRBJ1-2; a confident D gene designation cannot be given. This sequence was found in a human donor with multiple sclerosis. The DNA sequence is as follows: TGCGCCAGCAGCCTCGAGTCGGCAGCTAACTATGGCTACACCTTC. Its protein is CASSLESAANYGYTF.